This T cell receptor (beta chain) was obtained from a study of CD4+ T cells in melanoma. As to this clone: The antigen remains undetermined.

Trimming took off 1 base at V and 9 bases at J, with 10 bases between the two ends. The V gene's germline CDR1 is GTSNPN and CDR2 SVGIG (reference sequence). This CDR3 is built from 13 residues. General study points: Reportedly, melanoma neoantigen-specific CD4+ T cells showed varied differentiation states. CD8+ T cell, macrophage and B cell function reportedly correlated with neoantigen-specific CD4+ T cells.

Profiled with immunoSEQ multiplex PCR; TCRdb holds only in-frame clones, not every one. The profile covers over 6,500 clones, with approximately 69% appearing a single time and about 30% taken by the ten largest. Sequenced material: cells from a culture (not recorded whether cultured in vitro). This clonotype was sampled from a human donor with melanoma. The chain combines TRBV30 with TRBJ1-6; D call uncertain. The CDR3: CAWSGFVGSPLHF. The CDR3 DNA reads TGTGCCTGGAGTGGGTTCGTAGGTTCACCCCTCCACTTT.